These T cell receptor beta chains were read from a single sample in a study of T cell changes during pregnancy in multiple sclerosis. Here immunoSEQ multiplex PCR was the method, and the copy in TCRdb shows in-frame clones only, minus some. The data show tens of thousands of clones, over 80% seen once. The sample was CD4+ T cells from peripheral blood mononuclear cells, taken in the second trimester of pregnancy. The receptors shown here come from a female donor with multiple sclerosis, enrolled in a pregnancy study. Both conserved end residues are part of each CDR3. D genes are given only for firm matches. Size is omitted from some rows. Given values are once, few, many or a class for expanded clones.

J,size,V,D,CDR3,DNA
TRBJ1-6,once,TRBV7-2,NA,CASSLASQVSLAPLHF,TGTGCCAGCAGCTTAGCGTCCCAGGTGTCTTTGGCACCCCTCCACTTT
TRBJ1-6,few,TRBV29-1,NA,CSGAPSPLHF,TGCAGCGGGGCACCATCACCCCTCCACTTT
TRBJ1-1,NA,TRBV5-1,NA,CASSWEIQGSSTEAFF,TGCGCCAGCAGCTGGGAAATACAGGGTTCGAGCACTGAAGCTTTCTTT
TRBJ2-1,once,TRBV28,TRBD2,CASTMGGSYNEQFF,TGTGCCAGCACCATGGGAGGGAGTTACAATGAGCAGTTCTTC
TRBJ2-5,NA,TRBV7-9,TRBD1,CASTRGVGQGQETQYF,TGTGCCAGCACCCGGGGGGTGGGACAGGGCCAAGAGACCCAGTACTTC
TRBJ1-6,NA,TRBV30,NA,CAWDIFGNSPLHF,TGTGCCTGGGACATTTTTGGAAATTCACCCCTCCACTTT
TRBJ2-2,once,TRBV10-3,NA,CAISSGAGELFF,TGTGCCATCAGCTCGGGGGCCGGGGAGCTGTTTTTT
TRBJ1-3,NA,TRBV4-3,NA,CASSQVQHSGNTIYF,TGCGCCAGCAGCCAAGTACAGCACTCTGGAAACACCATATATTTT
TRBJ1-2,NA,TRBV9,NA,CASSVQGGVDGYTF,TGTGCCAGCAGCGTTCAAGGGGGGGTAGATGGCTACACCTTC
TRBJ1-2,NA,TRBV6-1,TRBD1,CASSSRGDSYGYTF,TGTGCCAGCTCGTCCCGCGGGGACAGCTATGGCTACACCTTC
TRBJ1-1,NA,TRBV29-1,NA,CSVEVGGGGTEAFF,TGCAGCGTTGAAGTGGGGGGCGGGGGCACTGAAGCTTTCTTT
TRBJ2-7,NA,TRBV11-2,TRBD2,CASSSPRGTSGSYEQYF,TGTGCCAGCAGCTCTCCCAGGGGAACTAGCGGTTCCTACGAGCAGTACTTC
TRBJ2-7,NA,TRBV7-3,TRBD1,CASSLTGGASYEQYF,TGTGCCAGCAGCCTGACAGGGGGCGCCTCCTACGAGCAGTACTTC
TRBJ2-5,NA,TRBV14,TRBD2,CASSRTTSGQETQYF,TGTGCCAGCAGCCGTACGACTAGCGGCCAAGAGACCCAGTACTTC
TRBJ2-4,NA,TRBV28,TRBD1,CASSLVGTGTVSVGKNIQYF,TGTGCCAGCAGTCTCGTCGGGACAGGGACCGTATCCGTTGGCAAAAACATTCAGTACTTC
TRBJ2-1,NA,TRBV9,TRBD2,CASSVGVGGRLYEQFF,TGTGCCAGCAGCGTAGGGGTGGGCGGGAGACTCTATGAGCAGTTCTTC
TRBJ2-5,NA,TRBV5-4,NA,CASSQDNFQETQYF,TGTGCCAGCAGCCAAGACAACTTCCAAGAGACCCAGTACTTC
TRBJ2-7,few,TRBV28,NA,CASSLIPQGYEQYF,TGTGCCAGCAGTTTGATACCACAGGGCTACGAGCAGTACTTC
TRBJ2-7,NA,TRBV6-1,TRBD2,CASSESGGRDEQYF,TGTGCCAGCAGTGAGTCGGGAGGGAGAGACGAGCAGTACTTC
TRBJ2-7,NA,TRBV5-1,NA,CASSSSSGGSSTRGDEQYF,TGCGCCAGCAGCTCTTCCTCGGGCGGGAGCAGTACAAGGGGGGACGAGCAGTACTTC
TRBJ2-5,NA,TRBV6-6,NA,CASRRDLQETQYF,TGTGCCAGCAGGAGAGACTTGCAAGAGACCCAGTACTTC
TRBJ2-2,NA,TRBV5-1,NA,CASAGTRGAGELFF,TGCGCCAGCGCCGGGACAAGGGGCGCCGGGGAGCTGTTTTTT
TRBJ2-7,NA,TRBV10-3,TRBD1,CAIGGQGAYEQYF,TGTGCCATAGGGGGACAGGGGGCCTACGAGCAGTACTTC
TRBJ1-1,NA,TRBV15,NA,CATSRVAAGRGTEAFF,TGTGCCACCAGCAGAGTCGCAGCAGGGAGGGGAACTGAAGCTTTCTTT
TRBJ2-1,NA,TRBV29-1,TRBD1,CSVSPGQVNEQFF,TGCAGCGTTTCTCCGGGACAGGTTAATGAGCAGTTCTTC
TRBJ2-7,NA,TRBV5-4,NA,CASSFGGATYEQYF,TGTGCCAGCAGTTTCGGTGGGGCAACCTACGAGCAGTACTTC
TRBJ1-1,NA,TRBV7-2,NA,CASSYPQGITEAFF,TGTGCCAGCAGCTACCCGCAGGGAATCACTGAAGCTTTCTTT
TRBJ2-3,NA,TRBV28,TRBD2,CASSHRTSGRSDTQYF,TGTGCCAGCAGCCATCGGACTAGCGGGAGGTCAGATACGCAGTATTTT
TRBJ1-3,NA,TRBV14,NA,CASSRSGGGNTIYF,TGTGCCAGCAGCCGATCAGGAGGAGGGAACACCATATATTTT
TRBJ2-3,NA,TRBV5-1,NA,CASSPDNTDTQYF,TGCGCCAGCAGCCCAGACAACACAGATACGCAGTATTTT
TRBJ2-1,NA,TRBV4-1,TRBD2,CASSQASGRGYEQFF,TGCGCCAGCAGCCAAGCCAGCGGGAGAGGTTATGAGCAGTTCTTC
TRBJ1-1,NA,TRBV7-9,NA,CASSYKSNTEAFF,TGTGCCAGCAGCTACAAGTCGAACACTGAAGCTTTCTTT
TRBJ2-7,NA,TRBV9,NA,CASSVAGVSVPYF,TGTGCCAGCAGCGTAGCGGGGGTGTCAGTCCCGTACTTC
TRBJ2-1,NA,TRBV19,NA,CASSTSGTGAGNEQFF,TGTGCCAGTAGTACTTCCGGGACTGGCGCGGGCAATGAGCAGTTCTTC
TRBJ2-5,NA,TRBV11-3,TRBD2,CASSTAAGVETQYF,TGTGCCAGCAGCACCGCGGCGGGGGTGGAGACCCAGTACTTC
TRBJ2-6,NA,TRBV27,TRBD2,CASKAGGHSGANVLTF,TGTGCCAGCAAAGCGGGGGGGCATTCTGGGGCCAACGTCCTGACTTTC
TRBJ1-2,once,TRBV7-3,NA,CASSLTGTESVGYTF,TGTGCCAGCAGCTTAACTGGTACGGAGTCGGTTGGCTACACCTTC
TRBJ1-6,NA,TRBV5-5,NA,CASSLVPGNNSPLHF,TGTGCCAGCAGCTTGGTACCGGGAAATAATTCACCCCTCCACTTT
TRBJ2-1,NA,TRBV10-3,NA,CAISDRRAQYNEQFF,TGTGCCATCAGTGACAGGCGGGCACAATACAATGAGCAGTTCTTC
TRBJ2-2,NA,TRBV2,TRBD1,CARQGQGAGELFF,TGTGCCAGACAAGGACAGGGGGCCGGGGAGCTGTTTTTT
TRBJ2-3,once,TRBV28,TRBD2,CASSLVLAGATDTQYF,TGTGCCAGCAGTTTAGTTCTAGCGGGAGCCACAGATACGCAGTATTTT
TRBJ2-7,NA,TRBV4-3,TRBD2,CASSQFLPGLAGDYEQYF,TGCGCCAGCAGCCAATTCCTCCCAGGGCTAGCGGGAGACTACGAGCAGTACTTC
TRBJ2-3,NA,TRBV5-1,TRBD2,CASSVGLAGDTQYF,TGCGCCAGCAGCGTCGGACTAGCGGGCGATACGCAGTATTTT
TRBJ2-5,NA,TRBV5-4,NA,CASSLWSGHLQETQYF,TGTGCCAGCAGCTTGTGGAGCGGGCATCTCCAGGAGACCCAGTACTTC
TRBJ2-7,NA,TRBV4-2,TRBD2,CASSQFIGTSGIPYEQYF,TGTGCCAGCAGCCAATTTATTGGGACTAGCGGGATCCCCTACGAGCAGTACTTC
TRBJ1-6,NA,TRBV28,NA,CASSPQGYNSPLHF,TGTGCCAGCAGTCCTCAGGGGTACAATTCACCCCTCCACTTT